Shown below are 23 T cell receptor beta chains from a single sample sequenced in a study of regulatory T cells in long-lasting Graves disease. Time point in this sample: persistent/refractory GD, antithyroid drugs over 5 years with positive TRAb. Extracted PBMC RNA gave rise to the TCR library. Arm-PCR of CDR3 regions and iRepertoire HTBI primers were used to build TCR beta libraries. A single record per CDR3 protein comes from TCRdb applying MiXCR to the multiplex PCR reads. This sample has more than 350,000 distinct CDR3 sequences, with 20% to 25% found just once. The material sequenced was peripheral blood mononuclear cells (PBMCs), taken when the disease was refractory, from a patient treated with antithyroid drugs. All receptors come from a female donor with Graves disease.

This clonotype was seen many times. The chain has TRBV20-1 and TRBJ2-5, with 9 bases aligning to TRBD2. Trimming cost V 4 bases and J 5 bases; bases outside gene matches: 8. The CDR3 totals 14 residues. Germline V gene data show CDR1 as DFQATT and CDR2 as SNEGSKA (reference sequence). This chain's CDR3 is CSAISGSGGETQYF. CDR3 coding DNA: TGCAGTGCTATTAGCGGGAGTGGCGGGGAGACCCAGTACTTC.

This clonotype was detected a few times. The CDR3 reads CSARTRINEQYF. DNA for the CDR3: TGCAGCGCCCGGACTAGAATCAACGAGCAGTACTTC. This chain connects TRBV29-1 to TRBJ2-7; 7 nucleotides agree with TRBD2. There are 12 residues in the CDR3. Germline V gives CDR1 SQVTM, CDR2 ANQGSEA. Trimming removed 7 bases from V and 5 bases from J; junction bases left unmatched: 8.

This clonotype was counted ten times or more. This chain links TRBV2 with TRBJ1-4; 9 bases fit TRBD1. The CDR3 runs to 14 residues. The V gene end was trimmed by 6 bases and the J gene end by 10 bases; junction bases not matched to a gene: 9. Germline V CDR1 and CDR2: SNHLY, FYNNEI. CDR3 loop: CASRRTGALGKLFF. The CDR3 nucleotides read TGTGCCAGCAGGAGGACAGGGGCCTTGGGAAAACTGTTTTTT.

In this sample, this clonotype turned up a few times. The chain carries TRBV15 and TRBJ1-5; D is perhaps TRBD1 (5 bases). This CDR3 has 16 residues. V was pared by 0 bases and J by 1 base, with 10 bases between. In germline, CDR1 is LNHNV, CDR2 YYDKDF (reference sequence). Here the CDR3 DNA reads TGTGCCACCAGCAGAGATCGGAGGGGCAGCAATCAGCCCCAGCATTTT. This encodes CATSRDRRGSNQPQHF.

This clonotype was found a few times. This sequence joins TRBV12-3 or TRBV12-4 and TRBJ1-2, with TRBD1 matching 9 bases. V lost 5 bases to trimming and J lost 8 bases; unmatched junction nucleotides: 6. This CDR3 has 13 residues. CDR3: CASSVQGAGGYTF. The CDR3 bases are TGTGCCAGCAGTGTACAGGGGGCCGGAGGCTACACCTTC.

This clonotype appeared a few times. The V gene is TRBV15, the J gene TRBJ2-2; 7 nucleotides match TRBD1. V lost 0 bases and J lost 3; bases outside the gene matches: 1. From germline, CDR1 is LNHNV and CDR2 YYDKDF (reference sequence). CDR3 length: 15 residues. The CDR3: CATSREGTDTGELFF. CDR3 DNA sequence: TGTGCCACCAGCAGAGAAGGGACAGACACCGGGGAGCTGTTTTTT.

This clonotype has ten or more counts. The chain links TRBV10-3 to TRBJ1-2; D not certain. The CDR3 has 14 residues. In germline, CDR1 is ENHRY, CDR2 SYGVKD. Trimming shortened V by 7 bases and J by 5 bases, and 17 bases separated the two germline ends. CDR3 bases: TGTGCCATCAATGCAGAGGGCAGAAGTTATGGCTACACCTTC. Translation: CAINAEGRSYGYTF.

This clonotype was seen many times. The V and J genes are TRBV7-2 and TRBJ2-5; D is possibly TRBD1 or TRBD2 (5 bases each). Germline-derived CDR1 and CDR2 are SGHTA and FQGNSA. Trimming took 0 bases from V and 5 from J, leaving 13 bases between them. The CDR3 sequence is 15 residues long. CDR3 in DNA: TGTGCCAGCAGCTTAGCCGGGACGGGGCTCGAGACCCAGTACTTC. Protein product: CASSLAGTGLETQYF. The full variable domain, with the rest looked up from reference TRBV7-2 and TRBJ2-5, is GAGVSQSPSNKVTEKGKDVELRCDPISGHTALYWYRQSLGQGLEFLIYFQGNSAPDKSGLPSDRFSAERTGGSVSTLTIQRTQQEDSAVYLCASSLAGTGLETQYFGPGTRLLVL.

This clonotype came up a few times. The chain uses TRBV28 and TRBJ1-5; D may be TRBD1 (5 bases). Germline CDR1 reads MDHEN; CDR2 reads SYDVKM. The CDR3 contains 17 residues. V was shortened by 1 base and J by 7 bases, with 20 bases between the two germline ends. The CDR3 region is CASSLLSVRAVGQPQHF. CDR3 nucleotide sequence: TGTGCCAGCAGTTTATTAAGCGTCAGGGCCGTAGGACAGCCCCAGCATTTT.

This clonotype appeared many times. CDR3 coding DNA: TGTGCCAGCATTCAGGGGCATGGGAACACTGAAGCTTTCTTT. Its translation is CASIQGHGNTEAFF. The rearrangement links TRBV6-1 to TRBJ1-1; D may be TRBD1 (6 bases). The CDR3 length is 14 residues. Germline loops: CDR1 MNHNS, CDR2 SASEGT. Trimming left V 7 bases short and J 1 base short, with 13 bases between.

This clonotype was seen many times. J is TRBJ2-7 and V is TRBV12-3 or TRBV12-4; possibly TRBD1 for D (5 bases). The CDR3 loop spans 16 amino acids. Deletions cut 0 bases from V and 0 bases from J, with 12 bases between. CDR3 DNA: TGTGCCAGCAGTTTAGCGTATGGGGCTAGCTCCTACGAGCAGTACTTC. This encodes CASSLAYGASSYEQYF.

The chain recombines TRBV20-1 with TRBJ2-1; 9 nucleotides match TRBD2. The germline V gene encodes CDR1 DFQATT and CDR2 SNEGSKA (reference sequence). V gave up 5 bases and J gave up 9 bases; unmatched junction bases: 11. The CDR3 has 14 amino acids. CDR3 nucleotides: TGCAGTGCTCCCCCCGGCGGGAGGGCCCTTGAGCAGTTCTTC. It specifies CSAPPGGRALEQFF.

This clonotype was detected ten times or more. The chain combines TRBV12-3 or TRBV12-4 with TRBJ1-2; a possible D gene is TRBD1 (6 bases). V lost 5 bases, J lost 7 bases, and 14 bases lay in between. This CDR3 is 13 amino acids long. CDR3 residues: CASSPGDWGGYTF. The CDR3 region has the DNA TGTGCCAGCAGTCCAGGGGATTGGGGTGGCTACACCTTC.

Note on this clonotype: A much bigger clone sits one base away, suggesting this may be a read error. V is TRBV3-1 and J is TRBJ1-2; maybe TRBD1 (6 bases). The CDR3 is made up of 17 amino acids. V was cut by 0 bases and J by 3 bases, with 17 bases left in between. Germline loops: CDR1 LGHDT, CDR2 YNNKEL (reference sequence). CDR3 sequence: CASSQDQPGAPDYGYTF. CDR3 nucleotides: TGTGCCAGCAGCCAAGATCAGCCAGGGGCTCCTGACTATGGCTACACCTTC.

This clonotype appeared many times. This sequence joins TRBV15 and TRBJ2-7, with 8 bases that match TRBD2. CDR3 length equals 13 residues. Germline V gene sequence: CDR1 LNHNV, CDR2 YYDKDF (reference sequence). V shed 5 bases, J shed 5 bases, and the junction held 5 bases outside the gene matches. The CDR3 DNA reads TGTGCCACCAGCCCCGGGGGGGCCCACGAGCAGTACTTC. Its translation is CATSPGGAHEQYF.

At least ten counts were recorded for this clonotype. The V gene is TRBV5-5, the J gene TRBJ2-7; TRBD1 aligns across 7 bases. This CDR3 has 14 residues. Trimming at V came to 1 base and at J to 3 bases, leaving 4 bases not matched to a gene. The germline V gene has CDR1 SGHKS and CDR2 YYEKEE (reference sequence). The CDR3 protein is CASSLPNRGYEQYF. CDR3 nucleotides: TGTGCCAGCAGCTTGCCCAACAGGGGCTACGAGCAGTACTTC.

This clonotype came up a few times. The genes are TRBV20-1 and TRBJ2-7, with TRBD2 matching over 8 bases. The trim removed 5 bases at V and 2 bases at J, leaving 5 bases unmatched. Germline V lookup: CDR1 DFQATT, CDR2 SNEGSKA (reference sequence). The CDR3 covers 13 residues. CDR3 sequence: CSAGGLEAYEQYF. The CDR3 DNA reads TGCAGTGCTGGGGGACTAGAAGCCTACGAGCAGTACTTC.

There are many counts of this clonotype. The chain is built from TRBV27 and TRBJ1-1; the match to TRBD1 covers 7 bases. With 4 bases clipped from V and 7 bases from J, the junction kept 6 bases outside the gene matches. The length of the CDR3 is 13 residues. In germline, CDR1 is MNHEY, CDR2 SMNVEV (reference sequence). CDR3 residues: CASSSGTAFEAFF. The CDR3, as DNA: TGTGCCAGCAGTTCAGGGACAGCATTTGAAGCTTTCTTT.

The table lists this clonotype with many counts. This chain connects TRBV19 to TRBJ2-2; a possible D gene is TRBD2 (5 bases). Germline values: CDR1 LNHDA, CDR2 SQIVND (reference sequence). V gave up 9 bases and J gave up 4 bases, with 9 bases separating them. The CDR3 length is 12 residues. For the CDR3, the DNA is TGTGCCAGCCTCGAGGGCACCGGGGAGCTGTTTTTT. It yields the protein CASLEGTGELFF.

Regarding this clonotype: It is unclear where the CDR3 begins or ends on the DNA, so no DNA is shown, and the CDR3 is as TCRdb lists it. This chain uses TRBV28 with TRBJ2-2; TRBD2, the table's D call, was not compared with the DNA. The CDR3 is 24 amino acids in total, end residues counted. Germline V gene lookup returns CDR1 MDHEN and CDR2 SYDVKM. CDR3 sequence: CASSSFSGASYEQYFGPGTGELFF.

This clonotype was detected a few times. The V and J genes are TRBV2 and TRBJ2-5; 10 nucleotides agree with TRBD2. The CDR3 has 15 residues. Germline CDR1 is SNHLY and CDR2 is FYNNEI. V shed 4 bases, J shed 4 bases, and the junction held 6 bases outside the gene matches. CDR3 sequence (DNA): TGTGCCAGCAGTGTGGAAATAGCGGGAGGAGAGACCCAGTACTTC. This gives the protein CASSVEIAGGETQYF.

The chain links TRBV27 to TRBJ2-4, with no clear D. Germline-derived CDR1 and CDR2 are MNHEY and SMNVEV (reference sequence). The length of the CDR3 is 14 residues. V gave up 8 bases and J gave up 0 bases, with 11 bases separating them. The DNA of the CDR3 is TGTGCCAGCCCTACTGAGCTAGCCAAAAACATTCAGTACTTC. Protein: CASPTELAKNIQYF.

Ten or more counts support this clonotype. This rearrangement joins TRBV12-3 or TRBV12-4 to TRBJ1-4; D is possibly TRBD1 (5 bases). Trimming took off 1 base at V and 3 bases at J, with 15 bases between the two ends. This CDR3 region has 17 residues. The chain's CDR3 is CASSLGTRGPSNEKLFF. CDR3 bases: TGTGCCAGCAGTTTAGGAACCCGGGGCCCTTCTAATGAAAAACTGTTTTTT.